One and the same sample provided the 12 T cell receptor beta chains below, sequenced in a study of shared clonotypes between healthy human individuals. Method: immunoSEQ multiplex PCR; TCRdb's copy keeps in-frame clones and lacks some. The profile shows about 470,000 clones, roughly 80% of them singletons. The sequencing input was PBMCs. All receptors come from a middle-aged woman in good health. Some clones in this sample may be carry-over from other donors' samples.

This clone was picked up one time. This rearrangement joins TRBV9 to TRBJ2-5; 10 bases align to TRBD2. Trimming at V came to 0 bases and at J to 5 bases, leaving 1 base not matched to a gene. This CDR3 is built from 14 residues. Per the germline V gene, CDR1 is SGDLS and CDR2 is YYNGEE. CDR3 DNA sequence: TGTGCCAGCAGCGTAGCTAGCGGGAGTGAGACCCAGTACTTC. It specifies CASSVASGSETQYF. The full variable domain, completed using reference TRBV9 and TRBJ2-5, is DSGVTQTPKHLITATGQRVTLRCSPRSGDLSVYWYQQSLDQGLQFLIQYYNGEERAKGNILERFSAQQFPDLHSELNLSSLELGDSALYFCASSVASGSETQYFGPGTRLLVL.

The rearrangement links TRBV5-4 to TRBJ1-5; D perhaps matches TRBD1 (6 bases). This CDR3 has 19 residues. V dropped 0 bases and J dropped 4 bases, with 23 bases sitting between them. CDR1 and CDR2 (germline): SGHNT, YYREEE (reference sequence). In DNA form, the CDR3 reads TGTGCCAGCAGCTTGGGGCGACAGGCTCGTGCTTTCGGAAATCAGCCCCAGCATTTT. This encodes CASSLGRQARAFGNQPQHF.

The V gene is TRBV5-1, the J gene TRBJ2-5; the match to TRBD2 covers 9 bases. V trimming: 0 bases; J trimming: 3 bases; junction bases outside the gene matches: 0. Germline V gene lookup returns CDR1 SGHRS and CDR2 YFSETQ. This CDR3 has 14 residues. Here the CDR3 DNA reads TGCGCCAGCAGCTTGGCTAGCGGGAAAGAGACCCAGTACTTC. Residues: CASSLASGKETQYF.

This clone has a single count. The genes are TRBV30 and TRBJ2-3; 12 positions match TRBD1. Germline V lookup: CDR1 GTSNPN, CDR2 SVGIG (reference sequence). The CDR3 covers 19 residues. The V segment lost 3 bases and the J segment 4 bases; nucleotides outside the gene matches: 17. DNA of the CDR3: TGTGCCTGGAGCCCCGGGACAGGGGGCGACGGGAATTTAGCAGATACGCAGTATTTT. This translates into CAWSPGTGGDGNLADTQYF.

CDR3: CASSLGGVSTEAFF. DNA for the CDR3: TGTGCCAGCAGCTTAGGGGGGGTCTCCACTGAAGCTTTCTTT. The V gene is TRBV7-9, the J gene TRBJ1-1; tentatively, D is TRBD1 (5 bases). The CDR3 loop spans 14 amino acids. Germline loops: CDR1 SEHNR, CDR2 FQNEAQ (reference sequence). The V and J ends lost 1 base and 4 bases respectively, with 10 bases between them.

The rearrangement uses TRBV7-2 and TRBJ2-5; D is undetermined. Germline V gives CDR1 SGHTA, CDR2 FQGNSA. This CDR3 region has 15 residues. V was cut by 1 base and J by 2 bases, with 11 bases left in between. The CDR3 region has the DNA TGTGCCAGCAGCTTAGTAGTGGACCCGCAAGAGACCCAGTACTTC. It translates to CASSLVVDPQETQYF.

This clone was counted only a few times. The J gene is TRBJ2-2, the V gene TRBV9; no clear D gene. V lost 0 bases and J 6 bases, leaving 12 bases between the germline ends. There are 15 residues in the CDR3. Germline values: CDR1 SGDLS, CDR2 YYNGEE. The CDR3 reads CASSVAGRGPGELFF. CDR3 nucleotides: TGTGCCAGCAGCGTAGCTGGGCGTGGGCCCGGGGAGCTGTTTTTT. Drawing the rest from reference TRBV9 and TRBJ2-2, the complete variable domain is DSGVTQTPKHLITATGQRVTLRCSPRSGDLSVYWYQQSLDQGLQFLIQYYNGEERAKGNILERFSAQQFPDLHSELNLSSLELGDSALYFCASSVAGRGPGELFFGEGSRLTVL.

This rearrangement joins TRBV5-6 to TRBJ2-5, with no clear D. Germline CDR1 and CDR2: SGHDT and YYEEEE. The length of the CDR3 is 11 residues. With 4 bases removed from V and 4 bases from J, the gap between germline ends came to 5 bases. CDR3 in amino acids: CASSVRETQYF. CDR3 sequence (DNA): TGTGCCAGCAGCGTAAGAGAGACCCAGTACTTC.

J is TRBJ2-2 and V is TRBV7-8, with 13 nucleotides matching TRBD2. Germline V gene sequence: CDR1 SGHVS, CDR2 FQNEAQ. The CDR3 consists of 17 residues. J was trimmed by 6 bases and V by 6 bases; bases with no gene match: 10. The CDR3 region is CASRPLAGGPKSGELFF. In DNA, the CDR3 is TGTGCCAGCAGACCACTAGCGGGAGGGCCTAAGTCCGGGGAGCTGTTTTTT.

The V and J genes are TRBV18 and TRBJ1-4; the D gene is possibly TRBD1 (5 bases). Trimming took off 8 bases at V and 6 bases at J, with 13 bases between the two ends. Germline V lookup: CDR1 KGHSH, CDR2 LQKENI. This CDR3 is built from 13 residues. The CDR3 loop is CASGGGSDEKLFF. DNA of the CDR3: TGTGCCAGCGGTGGGGGATCGGATGAAAAACTGTTTTTT.

V usage is TRBV14 and J usage is TRBJ2-1; no reliable D call. This CDR3 comprises 12 residues. Germline loops: CDR1 SGHDN, CDR2 FVKESK. Trimming removed 2 bases at V and 7 bases at J, with 6 bases between. In DNA form, the CDR3 reads TGTGCCAGCAGCCAACGGTTGAATGAGCAGTTCTTC. Translating it yields CASSQRLNEQFF.

This chain links TRBV7-2 with TRBJ2-1; TRBD2 is a possible D gene (7 bases). CDR3 size: 15 residues. Germline values: CDR1 SGHTA, CDR2 FQGNSA. Trimming removed 5 bases from V and 5 bases from J, with 16 bases in between. CDR3 sequence reads: CASSPYAGDNNEQFF. The CDR3 bases are TGTGCCAGCAGCCCTTACGCGGGGGACAACAATGAGCAGTTCTTC.